These 23 T cell receptor beta chains originate from one sample sequenced in a study of blood T cell repertoires in COVID-19. The repertoire was sequenced with immunoSEQ multiplex PCR; TCRdb's copy has only in-frame clones and lacks some. The profile shows 200,000 to 300,000 clones, approximately 86% of them singletons. The source material was peripheral blood. The receptors were sampled from a middle-aged man who had recovered from COVID-19.

This clone has a handful of counts. The V call is TRBV2, the J call TRBJ1-2, with 9 positions matching TRBD1. CDR1 is SNHLY, CDR2 FYNNEI, per germline. The V segment lost 5 bases and the J segment 3 bases; nucleotides outside the gene matches: 13. The CDR3 is 17 residues long. Here the CDR3 DNA reads TGTGCCAGCAGTCTATCCCTGGACAGGGGAGTCGACTATGGCTACACCTTC. Its protein is CASSLSLDRGVDYGYTF.

CDR3 residues: CASKELAPSSYEQYF. CDR3 bases: TGCGCCAGCAAGGAGTTAGCGCCCAGCTCCTACGAGCAGTACTTC. The chain recombines TRBV5-1 with TRBJ2-7, with D maybe TRBD2 (5 bases). V dropped 6 bases and J dropped 0 bases, with 16 bases sitting between them. Germline V CDR1 and CDR2: SGHRS, YFSETQ. The CDR3 covers 15 residues. The whole variable domain, filled in from reference TRBV5-1 and TRBJ2-7, reads KAGVTQTPRYLIKTRGQQVTLSCSPISGHRSVSWYQQTPGQGLQFLFEYFSETQRNKGNFPGRFSGRQFSNSRSEMNVSTLELGDSALYLCASKELAPSSYEQYFGPGTRLTVT.

The chain is built from TRBV6-5 and TRBJ2-3; maybe TRBD2 (5 bases). CDR3 length: 12 amino acids. Deletions cut 6 bases from V and 5 bases from J, with 9 bases between. Germline V gene sequence: CDR1 MNHEY, CDR2 SVGAGI. CDR3 sequence reads: CASSPSGDTQYF. The CDR3 DNA sequence: TGTGCCAGCAGCCCCAGCGGAGATACGCAGTATTTT.

The rearrangement links TRBV29-1 to TRBJ1-2; 9 bases fit TRBD1. Looked up from germline, CDR1 is SQVTM and CDR2 is ANQGSEA. This CDR3 contains 15 residues. Trimming cost V 3 bases and J 1 base; bases outside gene matches: 6. The chain's CDR3 is CSVEGQGLGNYGYTF. The CDR3 DNA is TGCAGCGTTGAGGGACAGGGCTTGGGTAACTATGGCTACACCTTC.

The chain employs TRBV29-1 and TRBJ1-6, with D possibly matching TRBD1 (5 bases). V was clipped by 7 bases and J by 7 bases, with 17 bases between them. This CDR3 comprises 14 residues. The germline V gene has CDR1 SQVTM and CDR2 ANQGSEA. The DNA for the CDR3 is TGCAGCGCTAGACAGCAGGGTTTAAATTCACCCCTCCACTTT. Encoded protein: CSARQQGLNSPLHF.

This rearrangement joins TRBV7-8 to TRBJ1-1, with unresolved D. Germline CDR1 and CDR2: SGHVS and FQNEAQ. Trimming shortened V by 6 bases and J by 5 bases, and 4 bases separated the two germline ends. CDR3 length equals 10 residues. The CDR3, as DNA: TGTGCCAGCAGTTCAACTGAAGCTTTCTTT. It yields the protein CASSSTEAFF.

About this clone: The germline gene is not matched at one end of the junction; a read error may be the cause. The genes are TRBV7-3 and TRBJ1-3; the D is unclear. The CDR3 consists of 13 residues. CDR1 is SGHTA and CDR2 is FQGTGA in the germline V gene. The CDR3, as DNA: TGTGCCAGCAGCCGGGGTTCTGGGAACACCATATATTTT. Its translation is CASSRGSGNTIYF.

This clone was observed a single time. The chain employs TRBV27 and TRBJ2-1; TRBD1 aligns across 7 bases. This CDR3 contains 14 residues. Germline-derived CDR1 and CDR2 are MNHEY and SMNVEV (reference sequence). Trimming removed 4 bases from V and 3 bases from J; junction bases left unmatched: 3. CDR3 DNA sequence: TGTGCCAGCAGTTCTAACAGGGGCTACAATGAGCAGTTCTTC. Translating it yields CASSSNRGYNEQFF.

The V call is TRBV27, the J call TRBJ1-5; tentatively, D is TRBD1 (6 bases). Germline CDR1 and CDR2: MNHEY and SMNVEV (reference sequence). The V end lost 2 bases, the J end lost 6 bases, and 17 bases lay between the germline ends. The CDR3 is 16 amino acids. CDR3 sequence: CASSLEYGQRGQPQHF. CDR3 coding DNA: TGTGCCAGCAGTTTAGAATACGGACAGCGGGGTCAGCCCCAGCATTTT.

The chain combines TRBV19 with TRBJ1-5, with 8 bases matching TRBD1. Trimming removed 5 bases from V and 2 bases from J; junction bases left unmatched: 5. This CDR3 is 15 amino acids long. Germline CDR1 is LNHDA and CDR2 is SQIVND (reference sequence). In DNA form, the CDR3 reads TGTGCCAGTAGTCCCGGACAGGGAGGCAATCAGCCCCAGCATTTT. It codes for CASSPGQGGNQPQHF.

The J gene is TRBJ2-6, the V gene TRBV19; TRBD2 is a possible D gene (5 bases). Germline loops: CDR1 LNHDA, CDR2 SQIVND (reference sequence). This CDR3 spans 15 amino acids. Between the trimmed V and J ends, which lost 3 bases and 4 bases, there was a span of 10 bases. In nucleotides, the CDR3 is TGTGCCAGTAGTATTAGTGGGAGAGGGGCCAACGTCCTGACTTTC. Residues: CASSISGRGANVLTF.

V and J are TRBV7-8 and TRBJ2-1, with 8 bases lining up with TRBD1. The CDR3 sequence is 14 residues long. Trimming at V came to 4 bases and at J to 3 bases, leaving 2 bases not matched to a gene. The V gene's germline CDR1 is SGHVS and CDR2 FQNEAQ. CDR3 DNA: TGTGCCAGCAGCTCCGGACAGGGCTACAATGAGCAGTTCTTC. It yields the protein CASSSGQGYNEQFF.

J is TRBJ2-7 and V is TRBV10-3; 7 nucleotides align to TRBD2. With 7 bases clipped from V and 3 bases from J, the junction kept 9 bases outside the gene matches. The CDR3 consists of 14 residues. Looked up from germline, CDR1 is ENHRY and CDR2 is SYGVKD. The CDR3 loop reads CAINTGLIFYEQYF. In nucleotides, the CDR3 is TGTGCCATCAACACGGGACTAATCTTCTACGAGCAGTACTTC.

This clone came up a few times. CDR3 residues: CASSRDRIANTGELFF. The DNA for the CDR3 is TGCGCCAGCAGCCGAGACAGGATCGCGAACACCGGGGAGCTGTTTTTT. The gene calls are TRBV5-1 and TRBJ2-2; perhaps TRBD1 as D (6 bases). In germline, CDR1 is SGHRS, CDR2 YFSETQ. The CDR3 loop spans 16 amino acids. Trimming pared 4 bases from V and 0 bases from J, leaving 13 bases between.

The chain couples TRBV7-9 to TRBJ2-5, with D tentatively TRBD2 (5 bases). There are 13 residues in the CDR3. Looked up from germline, CDR1 is SEHNR and CDR2 is FQNEAQ (reference sequence). V dropped 5 bases and J dropped 4 bases, with 11 bases sitting between them. The CDR3 spells CASSLTRTETQYF. DNA of the CDR3: TGTGCCAGCAGCCTCACTAGGACAGAGACCCAGTACTTC.

The J gene is TRBJ1-4, the V gene TRBV21-1. TRBV21-1 constitutes a pseudogene. The CDR3 loop spans 15 amino acids. CDR3 residues: CASSAGTHFNEKLFF. DNA for the CDR3: TGTGCCAGCAGCGCCGGGACTCACTTTAATGAAAAACTGTTTTTT.

This chain connects TRBV12-3 or TRBV12-4 to TRBJ2-5, with 8 bases aligning to TRBD2. The CDR3 loop spans 13 amino acids. J lost 2 bases, V lost 7 bases, and 3 bases had no gene match. The chain's CDR3 is CASTPGGQETQYF. The CDR3 DNA is TGTGCCAGCACCCCGGGGGGGCAAGAGACCCAGTACTTC.

CDR3 region: CASTPRGTTEAFF. The CDR3 DNA is TGTGCCAGCACCCCGCGGGGGACGACTGAAGCTTTCTTT. The V and J genes are TRBV5-5 and TRBJ1-1, with D perhaps matching TRBD1 (5 bases). CDR1 SGHKS and CDR2 YYEKEE come from the germline V gene (reference sequence). The V end lost 6 bases, the J end lost 5 bases, and 14 bases lay between the germline ends. The CDR3 loop spans 13 amino acids.

The V and J genes are TRBV30 and TRBJ2-2, with D possibly matching TRBD1 (6 bases). Germline CDR1 and CDR2: GTSNPN and SVGIG (reference sequence). V was clipped by 3 bases and J by 1 base, with 12 bases between them. The CDR3 runs to 15 residues. This CDR3 reads CAWRSGQLNTGELFF. CDR3 nucleotide sequence: TGTGCCTGGAGATCGGGACAACTGAACACCGGGGAGCTGTTTTTT.

The rearrangement joins TRBV7-8 to TRBJ1-2; D is unresolved. Germline-derived CDR1 and CDR2 are SGHVS and FQNEAQ. Trimming took 1 base from V and 8 from J, leaving 8 bases between them. The CDR3 is made up of 12 amino acids. CDR3 sequence: CASSLGEEGYTF. DNA of the CDR3: TGTGCCAGCAGCTTAGGGGAGGAGGGCTACACCTTC.

The chain combines TRBV5-4 with TRBJ2-3, with TRBD2 matching 7 bases. The CDR3 totals 14 residues. The germline V gene encodes CDR1 SGHNT and CDR2 YYREEE (reference sequence). V lost 2 bases to trimming and J lost 3 bases; unmatched junction nucleotides: 3. The CDR3, as DNA: TGTGCCAGCAGCTTTGGACTAGGGACAGATACGCAGTATTTT. The encoded protein is CASSFGLGTDTQYF.

V usage is TRBV9 and J usage is TRBJ1-2; D possibly corresponds to TRBD1 (6 bases). Looked up from germline, CDR1 is SGDLS and CDR2 is YYNGEE. This CDR3 contains 20 residues. The germline V and J ends were trimmed by 5 bases and 2 bases, with 31 bases remaining between them. The CDR3 bases are TGTGCCAGCAGAGGGATTCTGGGGGCCGGGACCGAGAAGGGAAACTATGGCTACACCTTC. Translation: CASRGILGAGTEKGNYGYTF.

The count of this clone is one. The rearrangement uses TRBV7-2 and TRBJ2-7; D perhaps matches TRBD2 (6 bases). Between the trimmed V and J ends, which lost 4 bases and 0 bases, there was a span of 13 bases. This CDR3 region has 15 residues. Germline CDR1 and CDR2: SGHTA and FQGNSA. CDR3 region: CASSSRGLSSYEQYF. CDR3 DNA sequence: TGTGCCAGCAGCTCGCGGGGCCTCAGCTCCTACGAGCAGTACTTC.